These T cell receptor beta chains were read from a single sample in a study of blood T cell repertoires in COVID-19. Clones were read by immunoSEQ multiplex PCR, and TCRdb kept only the in-frame ones, dropping some. In the table there are over 70,000 clones, about 91% of which are singletons. Sequenced sample: peripheral blood. The receptors shown here come from a human donor with active COVID-19. The donor label of this sample is uncertain. Both conserved end residues are part of each CDR3. Fields, in order: D gene, V gene, J gene, clone size, CDR3 protein, CDR3 DNA. The D gene is left open where the match is weak. The size field is filled for only some rows; it gives once, few, many or a size class.

d_gene: TRBD2
v_gene: TRBV13
j_gene: TRBJ2-5
abundance: NA
CDR3aa: CASSPAAGGVETQYF
CDR3nt: TGTGCCAGCAGCCCAGCAGCGGGGGGGGTAGAGACCCAGTACTTC

d_gene: NA
v_gene: TRBV9
j_gene: TRBJ2-3
abundance: NA
CDR3aa: CASSARAGTNTDTQYF
CDR3nt: TGTGCCAGCAGCGCTCGAGCGGGGACAAACACAGATACGCAGTATTTT

d_gene: TRBD1
v_gene: TRBV27
j_gene: TRBJ2-1
abundance: NA
CDR3aa: CASSPPWDRVGNEQFF
CDR3nt: TGTGCCAGCAGTCCCCCCTGGGACAGGGTAGGTAATGAGCAGTTCTTC

d_gene: NA
v_gene: TRBV2
j_gene: TRBJ2-2
abundance: NA
CDR3aa: CASSVPLGAEDNTGELFF
CDR3nt: TGTGCCAGCAGTGTCCCTTTGGGAGCCGAAGACAACACCGGGGAGCTGTTTTTT

d_gene: TRBD2
v_gene: TRBV5-1
j_gene: TRBJ2-3
abundance: few
CDR3aa: CASSLRGLGTDTQYF
CDR3nt: TGCGCCAGCAGCTTGAGAGGACTAGGGACAGATACGCAGTATTTT

d_gene: TRBD2
v_gene: TRBV29-1
j_gene: TRBJ2-7
abundance: NA
CDR3aa: CSVGFRLADSEQYF
CDR3nt: TGCAGCGTTGGTTTTCGGCTAGCGGATTCCGAGCAGTACTTC

d_gene: TRBD1
v_gene: TRBV27
j_gene: TRBJ2-5
abundance: NA
CDR3aa: CASSPTGEETQYF
CDR3nt: TGTGCCAGCAGCCCAACAGGGGAAGAGACCCAGTACTTC

d_gene: NA
v_gene: TRBV28
j_gene: TRBJ1-5
abundance: NA
CDR3aa: CASSFWSGRGGNQPQHF
CDR3nt: TGTGCCAGCAGTTTTTGGTCCGGGAGAGGGGGCAATCAGCCCCAGCATTTT

d_gene: TRBD1
v_gene: TRBV18
j_gene: TRBJ1-2
abundance: once
CDR3aa: CASSPTGQGFYGYTF
CDR3nt: TGTGCCAGCTCACCTACGGGACAGGGGTTCTATGGCTACACCTTC

d_gene: NA
v_gene: TRBV7-3
j_gene: TRBJ1-6
abundance: NA
CDR3aa: CASSLHRTANSPLHF
CDR3nt: TGTGCCAGCAGCCTCCATCGGACAGCTAATTCACCCCTCCACTTT

d_gene: NA
v_gene: TRBV6-5
j_gene: TRBJ1-2
abundance: NA
CDR3aa: CASSYSRGVYGYTF
CDR3nt: TGTGCCAGCAGTTACTCCAGGGGAGTCTATGGCTACACCTTC

d_gene: NA
v_gene: TRBV4-2
j_gene: TRBJ2-3
abundance: NA
CDR3aa: CASSQRDSSDTQYF
CDR3nt: TGTGCCAGCAGCCAACGGGACTCATCAGATACGCAGTATTTT

d_gene: TRBD2
v_gene: TRBV5-1
j_gene: TRBJ2-1
abundance: few
CDR3aa: CASSLETSAAYNEQFF
CDR3nt: TGCGCCAGCAGCTTGGAGACTAGCGCCGCCTACAATGAGCAGTTCTTC

d_gene: TRBD2
v_gene: TRBV11-2
j_gene: TRBJ2-7
abundance: NA
CDR3aa: CASSLLAGANYEQYF
CDR3nt: TGTGCCAGCAGCCTCCTAGCGGGGGCGAACTACGAGCAGTACTTC

d_gene: TRBD2
v_gene: TRBV27
j_gene: TRBJ2-1
abundance: NA
CDR3aa: CASSPDLTSAGGEQFF
CDR3nt: TGTGCCAGCAGTCCGGACCTGACTAGCGCGGGGGGAGAGCAGTTCTTC

d_gene: NA
v_gene: TRBV7-2
j_gene: TRBJ2-1
abundance: NA
CDR3aa: CASSLTADPDNEQFF
CDR3nt: TGTGCCAGCAGCTTAACAGCGGACCCAGACAATGAGCAGTTCTTC

d_gene: NA
v_gene: TRBV24-1
j_gene: TRBJ2-1
abundance: NA
CDR3aa: CATSENRQSEQFF
CDR3nt: TGTGCCACCAGTGAGAACAGGCAAAGTGAGCAGTTCTTC

d_gene: NA
v_gene: TRBV10-3
j_gene: TRBJ2-1
abundance: NA
CDR3aa: CAITPRGASYNEQFF
CDR3nt: TGTGCCATCACCCCTCGGGGGGCATCCTACAATGAGCAGTTCTTC

d_gene: NA
v_gene: TRBV19
j_gene: TRBJ2-3
abundance: NA
CDR3aa: CASSRKGESDTDTQYF
CDR3nt: TGTGCCAGTAGCCGGAAAGGGGAATCGGACACAGATACGCAGTATTTT

d_gene: TRBD2
v_gene: TRBV6-5
j_gene: TRBJ2-5
abundance: NA
CDR3aa: CASSPGLVGTQYF
CDR3nt: TGTGCCAGCAGCCCGGGACTAGTAGGGACCCAGTACTTC

d_gene: TRBD2
v_gene: TRBV19
j_gene: TRBJ2-1
abundance: NA
CDR3aa: CASSISSGGAFEQFF
CDR3nt: TGTGCCAGTAGTATTTCTAGCGGGGGGGCCTTTGAGCAGTTCTTC

d_gene: TRBD1
v_gene: TRBV2
j_gene: TRBJ1-2
abundance: NA
CDR3aa: CASSIDRVDGYTF
CDR3nt: TGTGCCAGCAGCATAGACAGGGTAGATGGCTACACCTTC

d_gene: TRBD2
v_gene: TRBV23-1
j_gene: TRBJ2-1
abundance: NA
CDR3aa: CASSQPPSSGGAHEQFF
CDR3nt: TGCGCCAGCAGTCAACCGCCGTCCAGCGGGGGGGCCCATGAGCAGTTCTTC

d_gene: NA
v_gene: TRBV15
j_gene: TRBJ1-5
abundance: NA
CDR3aa: CATSSHREGGQPQHF
CDR3nt: TGTGCCACCAGCAGCCACAGAGAGGGGGGGCAGCCCCAGCATTTT

d_gene: NA
v_gene: TRBV5-1
j_gene: TRBJ1-3
abundance: NA
CDR3aa: CASSSGVVAGNTIYF
CDR3nt: TGCGCCAGCAGCTCAGGGGTCGTGGCTGGAAACACCATATATTTT

d_gene: TRBD1
v_gene: TRBV4-2
j_gene: TRBJ2-5
abundance: NA
CDR3aa: CASSQEPGTGEETQYF
CDR3nt: TGTGCCAGCAGCCAAGAACCCGGGACAGGGGAAGAGACCCAGTACTTC

d_gene: TRBD1
v_gene: TRBV15
j_gene: TRBJ1-4
abundance: NA
CDR3aa: CATSNPGQGNEKLFF
CDR3nt: TGTGCCACCAGCAATCCGGGACAGGGGAATGAAAAACTGTTTTTT

d_gene: TRBD1
v_gene: TRBV11-2
j_gene: TRBJ2-3
abundance: NA
CDR3aa: CASSSDRESYTQYF
CDR3nt: TGTGCCAGCAGTTCCGACAGGGAGTCATATACGCAGTATTTT

d_gene: NA
v_gene: TRBV20-1
j_gene: TRBJ2-7
abundance: NA
CDR3aa: CSASVQGENQPNPTPDYEQYF
CDR3nt: TGCAGTGCTAGTGTACAGGGAGAAAACCAGCCTAACCCGACCCCGGATTACGAGCAGTACTTC

d_gene: NA
v_gene: TRBV12-5
j_gene: TRBJ2-2
abundance: NA
CDR3aa: CASGAGFNTGELFF
CDR3nt: TGTGCTAGTGGTGCGGGATTCAACACCGGGGAGCTGTTTTTT

d_gene: TRBD2
v_gene: TRBV5-1
j_gene: TRBJ2-2
abundance: NA
CDR3aa: CASSAGTSGTNTGELFF
CDR3nt: TGCGCCAGCAGCGCCGGGACTAGCGGTACGAACACCGGGGAGCTGTTTTTT